The present TCR beta chain was sequenced within a study of radiation and T cells in renal cell carcinoma (dated by TCRdb to about 2020). Turning to the overall study: The samples were obtained from a clinical trial, where primary renal cell carcinomas were treated with 15 Gy stereotactic body radiation therapy and then removed by nephrectomy 4 weeks afterward. TCR beta sequencing covered over 50 samples in total, comprising approximately 26 tumors and 27 peripheral blood samples. Across all 53 samples, 4,016,671 unique CDR3 nucleotide sequences encoding around 2,500,000 unique CDR3 amino acid sequences were identified. The research as a whole found: Because no pretreatment tumor biopsies were available, whether clonotypes were present in the tumor at baseline could not be determined. In blood, the top tumor clonotypes increased between baseline and 2 weeks post-radiation and then shrank by 4 weeks, which suggests that tumor-resident clones expanded only transiently. Tracking of blood repertoire dynamics stopped at approximately four weeks after treatment, with no follow-up past that point. Effects of radiation dose or scheduling on the TCR repertoire could not be addressed with the single-armed trial design.

Compared with germline, V lacks 0 bases and J lacks 4 bases; bases without a gene match: 2. Via the germline V gene (reference sequence), CDR1 is LNHDA and CDR2 SQIVND. Counted from cysteine to phenylalanine, this CDR3 has 15 amino acids. Solely the CDR3 DNA is kept, with 45 bases framed from the first base. What this sample's time point label stands for: baseline pretreatment blood. This specimen's treatment or condition label, interpreted: 15 Gy SBRT to primary tumor, nephrectomy 4 weeks later. Serial peripheral blood from radiation-treated patients was sampled at baseline, 2 weeks and 4 weeks after SBRT to track tumor-enriched clonotypes. Every patient's renal cell carcinoma showed clear cell pathology. The QIAamp DNA Blood Mini Kit (Qiagen) was used to prepare genomic DNA for TCR sequencing. Only samples passing all quality control checks were included in the analyses. Following the manufacturer's recommendations, the immunoSEQ kit was used to generate TCR beta libraries from genomic DNA. For library preparation, a first multiplex PCR was performed with proprietary primers, followed by a second PCR in which unique barcodes were added, and bead cleanups were performed after each round. Each sample batch included a kit-provided positive control reaction and a negative control reaction. The final libraries were assessed on an Agilent 4200 TapeStation D1000 ScreenTape, pooled by volume, and quantified by qPCR. Sequencing ran on an Illumina NextSeq500 with a MidOutput 150-cycle cartridge, using 156 Read1 and 15 Index1 cycles with kit custom primers. The pooled library was loaded at 0.75 to 1 pM, and roughly 18% PhiX control was spiked in. The authors processed their data as follows. The vendor-processed data were analyzed in R, and a clonotype was defined as all T cells that share the same CDR3 nucleotide sequence. In the clone abundance analyses, frequencies were normalized to the 10,000 most abundant clones in each sample. Public T cell clones, which averaged fewer than five per sample, were excluded before analysis. A difference in abundance of at least 32-fold between compartments was used to define tumor-enriched and baseline blood-enriched clonotypes. A beta-binomial differential abundance model was used to identify clonotypes that expanded or contracted between blood time points. Tumor-blood repertoire similarity was measured with the Baroni-Urbani and Buser coefficient, and group comparisons used two-tailed Wilcoxon tests in R. TCRdb provides this immuneACCESS table in a form limited to in-frame rearrangements. Some clones are lacking; in checked studies, under half of them reflect an unresolved V gene, and why the rest are absent is not known. The DNA gave D and trimming, while V, J and clone size come from that table. The sample yields 150,000 or so clones; approximately 90% were counted once. Around 12% of the sample is in the top ten clones.

Note on this clone: No antigen is known for it. Base qualities are missing; no much larger clone stands one base away.

This clonotype originated in a woman aged 45 to 65 with renal cell carcinoma. The chain employs TRBV19 and TRBJ1-5; TRBD1 fits 8 bases in the junction. The starting material was blood, obtained from a patient whose treatment included radiotherapy and nephrectomy. The encoded CDR3 is CASSIDTGGNQPQHF. The sequenced DNA: TGTGCCAGTAGTATAGATACAGGGGGGAATCAGCCCCAGCATTTT.